The sequence of this TCR beta chain was determined in a study of shared clonotypes between healthy human individuals. General observations from the study: A handful of donors showed sharing of about 4.7% of naive CD4 clonotypes.

Sequencing used immunoSEQ multiplex PCR; TCRdb keeps in-frame clones, though not all of them. The repertoire includes a few million clones, approximately 93% of them detected once, and about 0.41% sits in the top ten. This CDR3 has 13 residues. Trimming took 7 bases from V and 6 from J; bases not matched to a gene: 9. CDR1 is SQVTM and CDR2 is ANQGSEA in the germline V gene. Details on this clone: As yet, its antigen is unknown.

The TCR was taken from a man between 18 and 35 years old in good health. Some clones in this sample may be carry-over from other donors' samples. V usage is TRBV29-1 and J usage is TRBJ1-1, with TRBD1 matching over 9 bases. Sequenced: naive CD4+ T cells from PBMCs. The sample's subset: CD45RA+ positively selected. In DNA, the CDR3 is TGCAGCGCTGGGACAGGGCTTTCCGCTGAAGCTTTCTTT. It codes for CSAGTGLSAEAFF.